This T cell receptor beta chain was retrieved from a study of breast tumors, draining lymph nodes, adjacent tissues. Using its own MiXCR run on the multiplex PCR reads, TCRdb lists one record per CDR3 protein. The table shows about 200,000 distinct CDR3 sequences, with about 32% occurring only once. The germline V gene encodes CDR1 MDHEN and CDR2 SYDVKM. The CDR3 spans 14 residues. V shed 6 bases, J shed 7 bases, and the junction held 10 bases outside the gene matches. Samples came from axillary lymph nodes draining the breast cancer. This clonotype has ten or more counts. The sequence was collected from a female donor with breast cancer. Some clones in this sample may be carry-over from other donors' samples. The rearrangement uses TRBV28 and TRBJ1-2; TRBD1 matches at 8 bases. Sample: axillary lymph node tissue. Here the CDR3 reads CASSADRVRRGYTF. DNA of the CDR3: TGTGCCAGCAGCGCGGACAGGGTCAGGCGTGGCTACACCTTC.